This T cell receptor (beta chain) was captured in a study of T cell responses to AZD1222 COVID-19 vaccine (dated by TCRdb to the early 2020s). Concerning the study at large: A total of 230 to 250 trial participants underwent TCR sequencing, of whom some 210 received two doses of AZD1222 and some 26 received two doses of the MenACWY control vaccine. Trial participants were enrolled by age into subgroups of 18-55, 56-69 and 70-plus years, and approximately 150, 30 and 60 TCR-sequenced participants, respectively, were included in these subgroups.

The sample's time point label, in plain terms: baseline before first vaccination. The treatment or condition label here, explained by the study, means: meningococcal conjugate vaccine given as trial control. The vaccinee samples were drawn from two UK trials, COV001 and COV002, one of which was a single-blind randomized controlled phase 2/3 trial testing AZD1222 (ChAdOx1 nCoV-19) in healthy adults. Trial participant PBMC samples were collected at day 0 and day 28 after the second dose for TCRbeta chain sequencing. CDR1 MNHEY and CDR2 SVGAGI were looked up in the germline V gene. Spanning cysteine to phenylalanine, the CDR3 consists of 14 amino acids. Only the CDR3 DNA stays, 42 bases, in frame from base 1. V is shortened by 0 bases, J by 8 bases, and the region joining them spans 10 bases. Overall results and qualifications from the work: The 56-69-year group was small, and its depth increase did not reach significance, likely because of low power. Because no day 14 peak-response samples were available, repertoires were characterized only after the peak T cell response. Reportedly, close to half of the unique spike-specific TCRs recognized epitopes lying outside the regions that are mutated in the B.1.351 and B.1.1.7 variants. The whole spike protein was spanned by vaccine-associated CD4 TCRs, and dominant responses were seen in regions 160-218 and 743-854. Conclusions about previously exposed vaccinees are limited because only six or seven AZD1222 recipients were SARS-CoV-2 seropositive at baseline. A significant rise in spike-specific TCR breadth and depth was observed after two AZD1222 doses relative to day 0 and relative to MenACWY recipients. Participants were mostly white British, with more females than males. The authors suggested clonal diversity may have been underestimated.

As to this clone: Its antigen is still unknown. Base qualities are missing; no much larger clone stands one base away.

The CDR3 regions of human TCRbeta chains were analyzed by immunosequencing. Per the authors' processing: TCRs in the repertoires were matched against a reference library of SARS-CoV-2-specific TCRs that had been generated with the MIRA antigen-specificity platform. Breadth was defined as the fraction of unique TCRs that were SARS-CoV-2-associated, and depth was defined as the fraction of total T cells that were SARS-CoV-2-associated. Using the MIRA data, each spike-specific TCR was mapped to the spike region that the TCR reacts to and placed in a CD4 or CD8 class. Log10-transformed breadth and depth values were compared by one-way ANOVA with Sidak's multiple comparisons tests. TCRdb provides this immuneACCESS table in a form limited to in-frame rearrangements. Some clones are lacking; in checked studies, under half of them reflect an unresolved V gene, and why the rest are absent is not known. D and trimming were read from the DNA, whereas the V and J calls and clone size are those reported in that table. The sample includes 95,000 to 130,000 clones, with approximately 83% observed a single time. The ten biggest clones cover 3.5% to 5% of the sample.

The sequence came from an adult in good health. The sequenced sample was peripheral blood, obtained on day 0 of MenACWY control vaccination. The V and J genes are TRBV6-5 and TRBJ1-4; the D gene assignment is ambiguous. The DNA sequence is TGTGCCAGCAGTTACTCCCGGGAGAGAGAAAAACTGTTTTTT. This encodes CASSYSREREKLFF.